This T cell receptor beta chain was identified during a study of CD8 T cells in ankylosing spondylitis. Quantitative barcoded 5'-RACE was used to prepare TCR beta libraries. One entry per CDR3 protein, called by TCRdb with MiXCR from the 5' RACE reads. The sample includes 200,000 to 250,000 distinct CDR3 sequences, about 16% of them seen just once. This clonotype came up a few times. Its antigen is as yet unknown. General study results and limits: A motif in TCR beta, a set of about eight highly homologous variants, appeared characteristic of ankylosing spondylitis blood.

Germline CDR1 is LNHNV and CDR2 is YYDKDF (reference sequence). Trimming removed 5 bases from V and 5 bases from J, with 15 bases in between. CDR3 length: 15 amino acids. Sequenced sample: blood, either unsorted or a sorted T cell fraction (not recorded which). The TCR comes from a male donor with ankylosing spondylitis. The chain couples TRBV15 to TRBJ1-4; D uncertain. The CDR3 sequence is CATSSDGAQNEKLFF. The CDR3 nucleotides are TGTGCCACCAGCTCTGACGGCGCTCAAAATGAAAAACTGTTTTTT.